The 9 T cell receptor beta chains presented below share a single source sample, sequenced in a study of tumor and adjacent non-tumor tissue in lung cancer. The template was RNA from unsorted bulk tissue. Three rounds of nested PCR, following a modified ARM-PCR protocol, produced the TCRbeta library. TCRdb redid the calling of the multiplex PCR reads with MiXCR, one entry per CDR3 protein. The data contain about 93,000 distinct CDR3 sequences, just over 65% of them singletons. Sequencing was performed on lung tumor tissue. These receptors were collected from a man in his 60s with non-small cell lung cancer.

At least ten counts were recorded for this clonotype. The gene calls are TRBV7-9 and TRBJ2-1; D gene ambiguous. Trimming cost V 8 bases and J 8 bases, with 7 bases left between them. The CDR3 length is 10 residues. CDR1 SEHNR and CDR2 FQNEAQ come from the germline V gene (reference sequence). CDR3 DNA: TGTGCCAGCGGCACCCATGAGCAGTTCTTC. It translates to CASGTHEQFF.

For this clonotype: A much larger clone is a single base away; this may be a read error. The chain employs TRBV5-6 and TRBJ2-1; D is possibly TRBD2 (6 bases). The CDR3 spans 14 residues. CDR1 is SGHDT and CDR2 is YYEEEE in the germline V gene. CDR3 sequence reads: CDSSLITSWDEQFF. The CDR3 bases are TGTGACAGCAGCTTAATTACTAGCTGGGATGAGCAGTTCTTC.

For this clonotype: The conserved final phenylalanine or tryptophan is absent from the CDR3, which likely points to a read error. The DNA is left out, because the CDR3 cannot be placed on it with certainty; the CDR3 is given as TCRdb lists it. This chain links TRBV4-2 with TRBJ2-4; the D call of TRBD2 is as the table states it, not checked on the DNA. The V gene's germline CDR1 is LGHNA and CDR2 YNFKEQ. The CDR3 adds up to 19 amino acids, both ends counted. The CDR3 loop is CASSQAQASGSLAKNNQYL.

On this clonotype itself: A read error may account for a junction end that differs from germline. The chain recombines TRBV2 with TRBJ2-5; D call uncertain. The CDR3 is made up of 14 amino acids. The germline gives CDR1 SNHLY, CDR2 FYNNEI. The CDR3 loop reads CASSVRVGLEIQYF. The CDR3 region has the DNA TGTGCCAGCAGTGTTCGGGTCGGTTTGGAGATCCAGTACTTC.

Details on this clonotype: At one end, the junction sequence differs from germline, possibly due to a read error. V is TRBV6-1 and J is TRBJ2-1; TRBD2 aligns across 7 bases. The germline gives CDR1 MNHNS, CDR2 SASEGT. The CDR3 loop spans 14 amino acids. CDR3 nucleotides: TGTGCCAGCATCCGGGGAGGGGTAGTGAATGAACAGTTCTTC. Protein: CASIRGGVVNEQFF.

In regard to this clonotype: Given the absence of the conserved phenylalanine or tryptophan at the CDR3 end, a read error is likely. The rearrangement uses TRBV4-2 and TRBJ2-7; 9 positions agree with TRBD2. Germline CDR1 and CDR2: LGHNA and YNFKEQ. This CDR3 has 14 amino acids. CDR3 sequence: CASSHVSGSYEQYS. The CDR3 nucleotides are TGTGCCAGCAGCCATGTTAGCGGGAGCTACGAACAGTACTCC.

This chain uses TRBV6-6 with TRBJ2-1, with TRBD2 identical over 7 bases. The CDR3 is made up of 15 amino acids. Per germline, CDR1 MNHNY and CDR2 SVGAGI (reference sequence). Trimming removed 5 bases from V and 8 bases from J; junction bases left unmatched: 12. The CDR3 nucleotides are TGTGCCAGCAGTGGTATTAGCGGGCGTCGGTATGAGCAGTTCTTC. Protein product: CASSGISGRRYEQFF.

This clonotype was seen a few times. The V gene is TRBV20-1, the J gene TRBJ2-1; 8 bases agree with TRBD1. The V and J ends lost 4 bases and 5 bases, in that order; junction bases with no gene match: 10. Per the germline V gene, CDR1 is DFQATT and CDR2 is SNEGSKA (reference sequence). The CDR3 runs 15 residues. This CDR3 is CSAIVSDRANNEQFF. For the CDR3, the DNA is TGCAGTGCTATTGTCTCGGACAGGGCTAACAATGAGCAGTTCTTC.

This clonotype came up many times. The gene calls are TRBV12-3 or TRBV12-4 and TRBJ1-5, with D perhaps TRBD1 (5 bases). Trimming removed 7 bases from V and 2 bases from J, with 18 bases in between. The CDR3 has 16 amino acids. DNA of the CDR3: TGTGCCAGCACCCCCGGAAGAGTGGGGGGCAATCAGCCCCAGCATTTT. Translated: CASTPGRVGGNQPQHF.